This passage covers 2 T cell receptor beta chains from one sample sequenced in a study of siplizumab effects on memory and regulatory T cells. TCRdb's copy holds only in-frame clones and misses some; the assay was immunoSEQ multiplex PCR. The table records about 82,000 clones, 87% of them present only once. The sequenced sample was Tregs sorted from blood. The origin of the receptors is a human donor in good health.

The chain is built from TRBV5-1 and TRBJ2-2; 9 nucleotides match TRBD1. The CDR3 is made up of 19 amino acids. V trimming: 0 bases; J trimming: 4 bases; junction bases outside the gene matches: 13. The germline V gene encodes CDR1 SGHRS and CDR2 YFSETQ. The CDR3 loop reads CASSLARTGAKWGTGELFF. Written as DNA, the CDR3 is TGCGCCAGCAGCTTGGCTCGGACAGGGGCAAAATGGGGCACCGGGGAGCTGTTTTTT.

The CDR3 sequence: CASNTGGWVSSFDEQFF. CDR3 DNA: TGTGCCAGCAATACAGGGGGGTGGGTTTCATCATTCGATGAGCAGTTCTTC. The chain is built from TRBV7-8 and TRBJ2-1, with TRBD1 matching 8 bases. Germline V lookup: CDR1 SGHVS, CDR2 FQNEAQ. V dropped 7 bases and J dropped 8; count of bases not matched to a gene: 19. CDR3 length equals 17 residues.